This is a list of T cell receptor beta chains from one sample in a study of blood T cell repertoires in COVID-19. Sequencing used immunoSEQ multiplex PCR; TCRdb keeps in-frame clones, though not all of them. The sample lists tens of thousands of clones; about 90% were seen once. The sample taken for sequencing was peripheral blood. These receptors originate from a man aged 60 to 75 with acute or convalescent COVID-19. CDR3s include the opening cysteine and the closing phenylalanine or tryptophan. Fields, in order: clone size, D gene, V gene, J gene, CDR3 DNA, CDR3 protein. A D gene is named only where the DNA matches it firmly. A row's size may be missing; if present it is once, few, many or a size class.

>once|TRBD1|TRBV6-5|TRBJ1-1
TGTGCCAGCAGTTCGGGGACAGGGGGCAACACTGAAGCTTTCTTT
CASSSGTGGNTEAFF
>-|-|TRBV28|TRBJ1-1
TGTGCCAGCAGTTTATCCGACCCGGGAGTGAGGACTGAAGCTTTCTTT
CASSLSDPGVRTEAFF
>-|-|TRBV9|TRBJ2-7
TGTGCCAGCAGCGCCGCGGTCCAGGGCCGCTACGAGCAGTACTTC
CASSAAVQGRYEQYF
>-|-|TRBV6-5|TRBJ1-6
TGTGCCAGCAGTTACTCGCTGGCCATGTATTCACCCCTCCACTTT
CASSYSLAMYSPLHF
>-|TRBD1|TRBV15|TRBJ2-3
TGTGCCACCAGCATAGGGACAGGGGGTACAGATACGCAGTATTTT
CATSIGTGGTDTQYF
>-|-|TRBV24-1|TRBJ2-7
TGTGCCACCCAGGGGATATCCTACGAGCAGTACTTC
CATQGISYEQYF
>-|-|TRBV19|TRBJ1-3
TGTGCCAGCCAGATTACCTCTGGAAACACCATATATTTT
CASQITSGNTIYF
>-|TRBD1|TRBV5-4|TRBJ2-1
TGTGCCGCCAAGACAGACAGGGGGTCCTACAATGAGCAGTTCTTC
CAAKTDRGSYNEQFF
>-|-|TRBV4-3|TRBJ1-1
TGCGCCAGCAGCCTCAGGGGTAACACTGAAGCTTTCTTT
CASSLRGNTEAFF
>-|-|TRBV9|TRBJ1-4
TGTGCCAGCAGTCAAACACCTGCAACTAATGAAAAACTGTTTTTT
CASSQTPATNEKLFF
>once|TRBD1|TRBV5-1|TRBJ1-5
TGCGCCAGCAGCCCAGGGACAGGGAATCAGCCCCAGCATTTT
CASSPGTGNQPQHF
>-|-|TRBV11-2|TRBJ1-1
TGTGCCAGCAGCTGGGGACAGAACACTGAAGCTTTCTTT
CASSWGQNTEAFF
>-|TRBD1|TRBV18|TRBJ1-1
TGTGCCAGCTCGTCTACAGGGGATACTGAAGCTTTCTTT
CASSSTGDTEAFF
>few|-|TRBV18|TRBJ1-2
TGTGCCAGCTCACAGGAGCGGTCGACAGGCTACACCTTC
CASSQERSTGYTF
>-|-|TRBV5-1|TRBJ2-7
TGCGCCAGCAGCCAGACCAGAGGGCCCCGCGAGCAGTACTTC
CASSQTRGPREQYF
>-|TRBD2|TRBV4-3|TRBJ2-7
TGCGCCAGCAGCCAGGGGACTAGCGGGGGAACGCGCTACGAGCAGTACTTC
CASSQGTSGGTRYEQYF
>-|TRBD1|TRBV7-8|TRBJ1-6
TGTGCCAGCAGCTTAGAGACAGGGGCTAATTCACCCCTCCACTTT
CASSLETGANSPLHF
>once|TRBD1|TRBV9|TRBJ2-2
TGTGCCAGCAGCGGCCCGGGACAGGGGGCGACCGGGGAGCTGTTTTTT
CASSGPGQGATGELFF
>-|-|TRBV6-2/TRBV6-3|TRBJ1-1
TGTGCCAGCAGTTACGGGGGACTAGGGACTGAAGCTTTCTTT
CASSYGGLGTEAFF
>once|-|TRBV13|TRBJ1-4
TGTGCCAGCAGCCTTGGCCGTGGAGGGAGGGATGAAAAACTGTTTTTT
CASSLGRGGRDEKLFF
>once|-|TRBV18|TRBJ1-1
TGTGCCAGCTCACCAAGCCAGAACACTGAAGCTTTCTTT
CASSPSQNTEAFF
>-|-|TRBV28|TRBJ1-2
TGTGCCAGCAGTCCCCAGCGGGTTGGGTATGGCTACACCTTC
CASSPQRVGYGYTF
>-|TRBD1|TRBV19|TRBJ1-5
TGTGCCAGTAGAATGGGACAGGGGATCGATCAGCCCCAGCATTTT
CASRMGQGIDQPQHF
>-|-|TRBV28|TRBJ2-7
TGTGCCAGCAGCCGACTAAATGCGGGGGAGGGGGAAGCCGAGCAGTACTTC
CASSRLNAGEGEAEQYF
>-|-|TRBV9|TRBJ2-2
TGTGCCAGCAGCCCCAAACAGAACACCGGGGAGCTGTTTTTT
CASSPKQNTGELFF
>-|TRBD1|TRBV27|TRBJ2-5
TGTGCCAGCAGTTTAATAGGGACAGGCAGAGAGACCCAGTACTTC
CASSLIGTGRETQYF
>-|TRBD2|TRBV28|TRBJ2-7
TGTGCCAGCAGTCCGCGGGGGGGGACCTCCTACGAGCAGTACTTC
CASSPRGGTSYEQYF
>-|TRBD1|TRBV28|TRBJ1-2
TGTGCCAGCGGGACCGGGACAGTGAGCTATGGCTACACCTTC
CASGTGTVSYGYTF
>-|TRBD1|TRBV19|TRBJ1-1
TGTGCCAGTAGTCCTAGGGACAGGAGGGGTGAAGCTTTCTTT
CASSPRDRRGEAFF
>-|TRBD1|TRBV2|TRBJ1-2
TGTGCCAGCAGTGAGGCTGCAGGGGGGTCGGATGGCTACACCTTC
CASSEAAGGSDGYTF
>-|-|TRBV5-1|TRBJ2-1
TGCGCCAGCAGCTTGGAAGGTCTCTCAGGGAATGAGCAGTTCTTC
CASSLEGLSGNEQFF
>-|-|TRBV11-3|TRBJ1-1
TGTGCCAGCAGCTTAGCCGGGAGGGGCGCGACTGAAGCTTTCTTT
CASSLAGRGATEAFF
>-|TRBD1|TRBV10-3|TRBJ2-7
TGTGCCATCAGGGGACAGGGGACTTCCGAGCAGTACTTC
CAIRGQGTSEQYF
>-|TRBD2|TRBV2|TRBJ2-2
TGTGCCAGCAGTGGGACTAGCGGGAGAGTCGGGGAGCTGTTTTTT
CASSGTSGRVGELFF
>-|TRBD1|TRBV7-2|TRBJ1-2
TGTGCCAGCAGCATACAGGGGGCGTCTGGCTACACCTTC
CASSIQGASGYTF
>-|-|TRBV2|TRBJ1-1
TGTGCCAGCAGGGAGGCGGGAGTGTTGAACACTGAAGCTTTCTTT
CASREAGVLNTEAFF
>-|TRBD2|TRBV11-2|TRBJ2-1
TGTGCCAGCAGCTCCTGGTTAGGTAGCGGGAGGGCCAGCGACAATGAGCAGTTCTTC
CASSSWLGSGRASDNEQFF
>-|TRBD2|TRBV11-3|TRBJ2-7
TGTGCCAGCAGATCACTAGCGGAGAGCTCCTACGAGCAGTACTTC
CASRSLAESSYEQYF
>-|-|TRBV6-5|TRBJ2-1
TGTGCCAGCAGCCGAGGGGGAGCCTACGGTGAGCAGTTCTTC
CASSRGGAYGEQFF
>-|-|TRBV9|TRBJ2-7
TGTGCCAGGCGGGGTAGCGGAGCTTCCCGCCGCGAGCAGTACTTC
CARRGSGASRREQYF
>-|-|TRBV3-1/TRBV3-2|TRBJ1-5
TGTGCCAGCAGCCCCCACCCCGGGAGTAGCAATCAGCCCCAGCATTTT
CASSPHPGSSNQPQHF
>-|-|TRBV21-1|TRBJ1-5
TGTGCCAGCGACCGGGACAGAAATAGCAATCAGCCCCAGCATTTT
CASDRDRNSNQPQHF
>-|-|TRBV5-1|TRBJ2-1
TGCGCCAGCAGCTTGGGGGCGGAGGACAATGAGCAGTTCTTC
CASSLGAEDNEQFF
>-|TRBD1|TRBV15|TRBJ1-4
TGTGCCACCAGCAGAGTGACAGGGGCAACTAATGAAAAACTGTTTTTT
CATSRVTGATNEKLFF
>once|-|TRBV13|TRBJ1-1
TGTGCCAGCGTCCCCCCGGGGAGCGCTGAAGCTTTCTTT
CASVPPGSAEAFF
>-|TRBD1|TRBV5-6|TRBJ2-7
TGTGCCAGCAGCTTGGACCCGAGGGGGCGGGTCTACGAGCAGTACTTC
CASSLDPRGRVYEQYF
>-|TRBD1|TRBV7-6|TRBJ2-1
TGTGCCAGCAGCTCTGGGACAGGGGCGAGCAAGGATGAGCAGTTCTTC
CASSSGTGASKDEQFF
>-|-|TRBV28|TRBJ1-3
TGTGCCACCCTCGAGGTGTCTGGAAACACCATATATTTT
CATLEVSGNTIYF
>-|TRBD1|TRBV19|TRBJ2-1
TGTGCCAGTAGTATCCTCGCAGCTAGGACAGGGCCTTCCTACAATGAGCAGTTCTTC
CASSILAARTGPSYNEQFF
>-|-|TRBV5-4|TRBJ2-7
TGTGCCAGCAGCTTTGGAGCCTACGAGCAGTACTTC
CASSFGAYEQYF
>-|TRBD1|TRBV5-1|TRBJ2-7
TGCGCCAGCAGCTCGACAGGGGACACCTCCTACGAGCAGTACTTC
CASSSTGDTSYEQYF
>-|-|TRBV20-1|TRBJ2-5
TGCAGTGCTAGTCGGAGCCAAGAGACCCAGTACTTC
CSASRSQETQYF
>-|-|TRBV19|TRBJ1-4
TGTGCCAGCCGGACGACCAAGGAGGGCTACCTTGGAAAACTGTTTTTT
CASRTTKEGYLGKLFF
>-|TRBD2|TRBV11-2|TRBJ2-1
TGTGCCAGCAGCTTGACTAGCGGGAGAGGTGAGCAGTTCTTC
CASSLTSGRGEQFF
>-|TRBD2|TRBV6-2/TRBV6-3|TRBJ2-1
TGTGCCAGCAGTTCGCGACTAGCGGAACTCTCCTACAATGAGCAGTTCTTC
CASSSRLAELSYNEQFF
>-|-|TRBV7-2|TRBJ1-1
TGTGCCAGCAGCTTAGTGCCAGGGGACACTGAAGCTTTCTTT
CASSLVPGDTEAFF
>-|-|TRBV4-3|TRBJ1-4
TGCGCCAGCAGCCAAGATTGGTGGGGAGAATTAGCAACTAATGAAAAACTGTTTTTT
CASSQDWWGELATNEKLFF
>-|-|TRBV6-5|TRBJ2-2
TGTGCCAGCAGAGACATAACGAACACCGGGGAGCTGTTTTTT
CASRDITNTGELFF
>-|-|TRBV29-1|TRBJ1-4
TGCAGCGTTGGCCAGGGGTCGGCTAATGAAAAACTGTTTTTT
CSVGQGSANEKLFF
>-|TRBD2|TRBV10-3|TRBJ2-1
TGTGCCATCAGTGGGACTAGCGGCCCCGAGGGGCAGTTCTTC
CAISGTSGPEGQFF